This T cell receptor beta chain was sequenced during a study of T cell responses to AZD1222 COVID-19 vaccine (dated by TCRdb to the early 2020s). For context, the study as a whole: TCR sequencing was performed for fewer than 250 trial participants, of whom roughly 200 were given two doses of AZD1222 and around 26 were given two doses of MenACWY control vaccine. Trial participants were enrolled by age into 18-55, 56-69 and 70-plus year subgroups, with roughly 160, 29 and 62 TCR-sequenced participants respectively. Here is what the overall study found, with its caveats: No day 14 peak-response samples were available, so repertoires were characterized only after the peak T cell response. Conclusions about previously exposed vaccinees are limited, since just 5 or 6 AZD1222 recipients were seropositive for SARS-CoV-2 at baseline. Vaccine-associated CD4 TCRs spanned the whole spike protein, with dominant responses in regions 160-218 and 743-854. The 56-69-year group was small, and its depth increase did not reach significance, likely because of low power. Spike-specific TCR breadth and depth rose significantly after two AZD1222 doses compared with day 0 and with MenACWY recipients. Participants were mostly white British and included more females than males, and it was suggested by the authors that clonal diversity may have been underestimated. Reportedly, almost half of the unique spike-specific TCRs recognized epitopes lying outside the regions that are mutated in the B.1.351 and B.1.1.7 variants.

The CDR3 runs 15 residues from the cysteine to the phenylalanine. CDR3 DNA is the only sequence kept; it has 45 bases, read in frame from the first base. According to the germline V gene, CDR1 reads SGHTA and CDR2 reads FQGNSA. Trimming takes 5 bases off V and 5 bases off J; junction bases not matched to a gene: 5. The CDR3 regions of human TCRbeta chains were analyzed by immunosequencing. The published analysis was carried out like this. Repertoire TCRs were matched against a reference library of SARS-CoV-2-specific TCRs generated with the MIRA antigen-specificity platform. Breadth was defined as the fraction of unique TCRs that were SARS-CoV-2-associated, and depth was defined as the fraction of total T cells that were SARS-CoV-2-associated. Using the MIRA data, each spike-specific TCR was mapped to the spike region that the TCR reacts to and placed in a CD4 or CD8 class. Log10-transformed breadth and depth values were compared by one-way ANOVA with Sidak's multiple comparisons tests. TCRdb stores this immuneACCESS table with in-frame sequences only. Part of the clones is absent; in the studies checked, under half of the shortfall reflects unresolved V genes, and no reason is known for the rest. That table supplies the V and J calls and clone size; D and trimming were determined from the DNA. This sample gives 250,000 to 300,000 clones in total; 85% to 95% of them show up just once. The ten largest clones add up to roughly 0.6% of the sample.

As regards this clone: Which antigen it targets is not known. No much larger clone is present one base from it, and per-base qualities are unavailable.

Interpreted using the paper, the time point label stands for: about 28 days (+/-7) after the second vaccine dose. AZD1222 recipients with second doses at about 4 weeks or about 12 weeks were pooled, because spike-specific TCR depth and breadth did not differ between schedules. Vaccinee samples came from UK trials COV001 and COV002, including a single-blind randomized controlled phase 2/3 trial of AZD1222 (ChAdOx1 nCoV-19) in healthy adults. Trial participant PBMC samples were collected at day 0 and day 28 after the second dose for TCRbeta chain sequencing. This clonotype originated in an adult who received the AZD1222 COVID-19 vaccine. The sequence links TRBV7-2 to TRBJ2-1; TRBD2 fits 11 bases in the junction. The material sequenced was peripheral blood, taken 28 days after the second AZD1222 dose. In nucleotide form, the sequence is TGTGCCAGCAGCCCTGGACTAGCGGGCAACAATGAGCAGTTCTTC. Its coded protein is CASSPGLAGNNEQFF.